This TCR beta chain was obtained from a study of blood T cells in healthy people across ages. In the study overall: About one barcoded beta molecule per two T cells was captured by template switching.

A sample-barcoded 5' primer and a J-beta primer mix were used in a second PCR of roughly 7 to 11 cycles. Researchers report that a template-switch adaptor with 12 random nucleotides tagged each cDNA molecule. TCRdb reprocessed the 5' RACE reads via MiXCR and lists one record per CDR3 protein. The sample lists about 1.7 million distinct CDR3 sequences, 28% occurring once. Note on this clonotype: Its matching antigen is unknown.

Germline values: CDR1 SQVTM, CDR2 ANQGSEA. Trimming at V came to 6 bases and at J to 7 bases, leaving 17 bases not matched to a gene. The CDR3 extends over 15 amino acids. The study, taken as a whole, reports: Naive CD4+ cell counts and diversity both ran higher in long-lived than in aged donors.

Material: blood. The chain recombines TRBV29-1 with TRBJ1-2, with 7 bases fitting TRBD1. This TCR was recovered from a young woman in good health. CDR3 nucleotide sequence: TGCAGCGTGGTGACACAGGGGCTTGCCGCGAGTGGCTACACCTTC. This sequence encodes CSVVTQGLAASGYTF.